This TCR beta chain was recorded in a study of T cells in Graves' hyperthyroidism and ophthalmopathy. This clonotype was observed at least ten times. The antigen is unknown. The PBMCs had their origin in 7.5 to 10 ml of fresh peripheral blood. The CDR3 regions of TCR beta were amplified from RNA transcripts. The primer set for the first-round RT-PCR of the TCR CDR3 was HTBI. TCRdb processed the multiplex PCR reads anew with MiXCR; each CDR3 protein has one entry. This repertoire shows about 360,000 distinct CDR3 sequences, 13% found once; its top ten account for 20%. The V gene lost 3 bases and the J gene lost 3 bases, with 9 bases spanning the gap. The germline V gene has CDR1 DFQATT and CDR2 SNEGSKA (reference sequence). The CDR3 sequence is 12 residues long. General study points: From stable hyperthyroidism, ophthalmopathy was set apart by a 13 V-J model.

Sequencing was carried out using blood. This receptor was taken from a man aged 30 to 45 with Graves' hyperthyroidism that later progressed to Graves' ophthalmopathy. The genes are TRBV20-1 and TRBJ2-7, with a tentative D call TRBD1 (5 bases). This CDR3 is CSASGRVYEQYF. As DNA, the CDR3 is TGCAGTGCTAGCGGCAGGGTCTACGAGCAGTACTTC.